Following are 5 T cell receptor beta chains from one sample sequenced in a study of CD8 T cells in ankylosing spondylitis (dated by TCRdb to 2016 to 2017). What the research found in general, with its limitations: Blood from ankylosing spondylitis patients appeared to be characterized by a TCR beta motif made up of under 10 highly homologous amino acid variants.

These receptors have no identified antigens. The library was generated by 5' RACE. For sequencing, an Illumina HiSeq 2500 was employed. TCRdb passed the public sequencing reads through fastp at Q25 and MiXCR, retaining productive beta sequences. Duplicate CDR3 protein sequences are folded into a single record with the most common DNA and genes. Here the sample has 200,000 to 250,000 distinct CDR3 sequences; 18% occur a single time. The top ten clonotypes cover approximately 40% of the sample. The sequenced sample was blood, either unsorted or a sorted T cell fraction (not recorded which). These TCRs come from a male donor with ankylosing spondylitis.

This clonotype occurred a few times. The chain combines TRBV7-6 with TRBJ2-7; a weak D match, TRBD2 (5 bases). Between the trimmed V and J ends, which lost 2 bases and 3 bases, there was a span of 17 bases. Germline loops: CDR1 SGHVS, CDR2 FNYEAQ. CDR3 length: 16 amino acids. DNA of the CDR3: TGTGCCAGCAGCTTATCTAAGGACTTTCCGAACTACGAGCAGTACTTC. It yields the protein CASSLSKDFPNYEQYF. The full variable domain, its missing parts supplied by reference TRBV7-6 and TRBJ2-7, is GAGVSQSPRYKVTKRGQDVALRCDPISGHVSLYWYRQALGQGPEFLTYFNYEAQQDKSGLPNDRFSAERPEGSISTLTIQRTEQRDSAMYRCASSLSKDFPNYEQYFGPGTRLTVT.

In this sample, this clonotype turned up a few times. J is TRBJ2-7 and V is TRBV27; 7 bases are a match to TRBD1. Germline V gene sequence: CDR1 MNHEY, CDR2 SMNVEV (reference sequence). The J segment lost 4 bases and the V segment lost 0 bases, leaving 6 bases of the junction unmatched. This CDR3 contains 15 residues. As DNA, the CDR3 is TGTGCCAGCAGTTTATCAGGGGGCGTTGGGTACGAGCAGTACTTC. Amino acids: CASSLSGGVGYEQYF.

This clonotype was observed a few times. This sequence joins TRBV16 and TRBJ1-1; D remains ambiguous. CDR1 is KGHSY, CDR2 FQNENV, per germline. This CDR3 comprises 13 residues. V was cut by 0 bases and J by 8 bases, with 10 bases left in between. The DNA of the CDR3 is TGTGCCAGCAGCCAATCGGTGGCAGACGAAGCTTTCTTT. Translated: CASSQSVADEAFF. The whole variable domain, remainder taken from reference TRBV16 and TRBJ1-1, is GEEVAQTPKHLVRGEGQKAKLYCAPIKGHSYVFWYQQVLKNEFKFLISFQNENVFDETGMPKERFSAKCLPNSPCSLEIQATKLEDSAVYFCASSQSVADEAFFGQGTRLTVV.

The table lists this clonotype with a few counts. The chain employs TRBV19 and TRBJ2-5, with D maybe TRBD1 (5 bases). Trimming left V 7 bases short and J 3 bases short, with 15 bases between. CDR3 length: 14 amino acids. Germline V lookup: CDR1 LNHDA, CDR2 SQIVND (reference sequence). The CDR3 sequence: CASTGFGAEETQYF. CDR3 coding DNA: TGTGCCAGTACCGGATTTGGGGCCGAAGAGACCCAGTACTTC. The complete variable domain, with remaining parts taken from reference TRBV19 and TRBJ2-5, reads DGGITQSPKYLFRKEGQNVTLSCEQNLNHDAMYWYRQDPGQGLRLIYYSQIVNDFQKGDIAEGYSVSREKKESFPLTVTSAQKNPTAFYLCASTGFGAEETQYFGPGTRLLVL.

This clonotype was detected a few times. The chain recombines TRBV4-2 with TRBJ2-7; perhaps TRBD2 as D (6 bases). Germline V CDR1 and CDR2: LGHNA, YNFKEQ. This CDR3 spans 16 amino acids. The ends were cut back, 0 bases at V and 5 bases at J, with 17 bases in the middle. In nucleotides, the CDR3 is TGTGCCAGCAGCCAAGATTGGCTAGCGATGATGCACGAGCAGTACTTC. Its protein product is CASSQDWLAMMHEQYF.